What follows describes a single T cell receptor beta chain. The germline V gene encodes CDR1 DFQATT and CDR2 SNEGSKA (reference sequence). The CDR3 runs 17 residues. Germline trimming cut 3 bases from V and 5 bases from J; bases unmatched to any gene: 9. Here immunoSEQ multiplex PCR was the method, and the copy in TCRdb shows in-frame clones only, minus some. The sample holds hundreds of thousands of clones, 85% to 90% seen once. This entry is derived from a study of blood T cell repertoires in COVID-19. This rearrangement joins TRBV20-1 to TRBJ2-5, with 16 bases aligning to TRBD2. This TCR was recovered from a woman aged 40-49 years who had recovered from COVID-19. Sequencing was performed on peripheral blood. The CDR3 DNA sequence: TGCAGTGCTAGTGGCGGGGAGGGACTAGCGGGAGGGGAGACCCAGTACTTC. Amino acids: CSASGGEGLAGGETQYF.